This T cell receptor (beta chain) appears in the sequencing data of a study of cytomegalovirus exposure and HLA in healthy donors. The PCR was carried out with 60 Vbeta primers and 13 Jbeta primers. The table came from immunoSEQ multiplex PCR; TCRdb's copy has only in-frame clones and leaves some out. The sample includes over 100,000 clones, nearly 70% of them seen just once. Germline CDR1 and CDR2: SNHLY and FYNNEI. V was clipped by 7 bases and J by 8 bases, with 20 bases between them. CDR3 length: 14 amino acids. The sample taken for sequencing was PBMCs. The rearrangement joins TRBV2 to TRBJ1-2; D unresolved. The clonotype originates from a woman aged 70-85 years in good health and CMV-seropositive. The CDR3 reads CASTPEAAMKGYTF. Written as DNA, the CDR3 is TGTGCCAGCACCCCGGAGGCCGCAATGAAAGGCTACACCTTC.